This T cell receptor (beta chain) came from a study of T cells in Graves' hyperthyroidism and ophthalmopathy. The study defined stable Graves' hyperthyroidism as no ophthalmopathy progression within 18 months. Germline CDR1 LGHNT, CDR2 FRNRAP. The ends were cut back, 5 bases at V and 4 bases at J, with 10 bases in the middle. This CDR3 contains 13 residues. The CDR3 regions of TCR beta were amplified from RNA transcripts. First-round RT-PCR of the TCR CDR3 relied on the HTBI primer set. In TCRdb, the multiplex PCR reads were re-called with MiXCR into one record per CDR3 protein. The table shows some 740,000 distinct CDR3 sequences, with 13% to 15% occurring only once. Study-wide results and limits: Most clonotypes expanded in thyroid above 0.001 were likewise present in blood.

This clonotype was counted between two and nine times. The antigen is unknown. The V gene is TRBV12-5, the J gene TRBJ2-3, with D perhaps TRBD2 (6 bases). The sequence came from a woman aged 18-29 years with Graves' hyperthyroidism. Sequencing was carried out using blood. The CDR3 spells CASGPGGADTQYF. Here the CDR3 DNA reads TGTGCTAGTGGTCCCGGAGGGGCAGATACGCAGTATTTT. Full variable domain (remainder filled in from reference TRBV12-5 and TRBJ2-3): DARVTQTPRHKVTEMGQEVTMRCQPILGHNTVFWYRQTMMQGLELLAYFRNRAPLDDSGMPKDRFSAEMPDATLATLKIQPSEPRDSAVYFCASGPGGADTQYFGPGTRLTVL.